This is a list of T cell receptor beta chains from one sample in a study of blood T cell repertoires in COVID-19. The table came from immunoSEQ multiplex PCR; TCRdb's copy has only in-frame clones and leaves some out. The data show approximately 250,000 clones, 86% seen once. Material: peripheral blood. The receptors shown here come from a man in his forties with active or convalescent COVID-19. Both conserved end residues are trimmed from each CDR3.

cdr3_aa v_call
ASSPRDGGETQY TRBV7-3
ASSPLYTDTQY TRBV27
ASSATQLASDTQY TRBV9
ASSLPSGTGVDGYT TRBV5-1
ASRPSRFEQY TRBV6-5
ASSEQGAGRVPLH TRBV11-2
ASSDGTDDNNEQF TRBV10-1
ASRGLGRNYEQY TRBV28
ATSTGGLDEQY TRBV30
ASSFFVTGVEKLF TRBV11-3
ASSLDRGAGGYT TRBV5-4
ASSQAHGGNTIY TRBV3-1/TRBV3-2
ASSLAQGAPTEAF TRBV7-9
ASRPTNMNTEAF TRBV7-8
ASSRGLRYEQY TRBV6-5
ASSQDTAGDEKLF TRBV3-1/TRBV3-2
ATSSRTSSDNEQF TRBV24-1
SVEGLQLATYEQY TRBV29-1
ATSQTGDNEKLF TRBV5-1
ASSPWTGDYANYGYT TRBV5-6
SVAGTAVLSGNTIY TRBV29-1
ASRRDSLNYGYT TRBV27
ASSLGGGSSYNEQF TRBV5-1
ASSITGAGELF TRBV13
ASSPENRNQPQH TRBV18
ASSQARGDYGYT TRBV3-1/TRBV3-2
ASNRNYGYT TRBV6-6
ASSYGTGTYEQY TRBV6-5
ASSLGDFNEQF TRBV12-3/TRBV12-4
ASSGTGGSDYGYT TRBV9
ASSPFRDTEAF TRBV7-9
ASSLDGGLARRNEQF TRBV7-8
ASSLGARRSVNEQY TRBV5-4
ASSDRDSSNSPLH TRBV7-9
ASTASGRNEQF TRBV18
AWSRGHQETQY TRBV30
ASRGDSYEQY TRBV6-5
AWIPRGGLGTQY TRBV30
ASSQDRGRRVTEAF TRBV3-1/TRBV3-2
ASSMDSFANYGYT TRBV7-8
ASSDAANYGYT TRBV2
ASSYEADSNQPQH TRBV6-6
ASSQNTEAF TRBV11-1
ASSSWGQGNSPLH TRBV28
ATQDRAEAF TRBV28
ASSFWQGGNSPLH TRBV27
ASSPLAGVGTDTQY TRBV27
ASSPGSQNTRDTQY TRBV18
ASSLGYRAGLEAF TRBV11-2
ASSLGTSGSQETQY TRBV5-5
SASLSAGNQPQH TRBV20-1
ASCGQLNTEAF TRBV5-1
ASSLEEGLPGEQF TRBV5-6
AWSVRGRQPQH TRBV30
ASSFSWTNEKLF TRBV5-5